This TCR beta chain was captured by sequencing in a study of blood T cell repertoires in COVID-19. At the level of the study: The analysed material was cDNA or gDNA that came from T cells, B-cell-depleted T cells, or PBMCs.

Cohort assignment relied on participant-reported clinical history. V was cut by 1 base and J by 5 bases, with 14 bases left in between. Germline assignment: CDR1 SNHLY and CDR2 FYNNEI. The CDR3 is 15 residues long. Assay used: immunoSEQ multiplex PCR; TCRdb lists only in-frame clones, some missing. Of 250,000 to 300,000 clones listed, 88% are singletons. The chain links TRBV2 to TRBJ2-5; D not certain. Sequences were obtained from PBMCs or T cells enriched from blood (not recorded which). This TCR came from a woman aged 55-75 years in a cohort exposed to, infected with or recovered from COVID-19 (not recorded which). CDR3: CASSEVRNWLETQYF. The DNA for the CDR3 is TGTGCCAGCAGTGAAGTTAGAAATTGGTTGGAGACCCAGTACTTC.